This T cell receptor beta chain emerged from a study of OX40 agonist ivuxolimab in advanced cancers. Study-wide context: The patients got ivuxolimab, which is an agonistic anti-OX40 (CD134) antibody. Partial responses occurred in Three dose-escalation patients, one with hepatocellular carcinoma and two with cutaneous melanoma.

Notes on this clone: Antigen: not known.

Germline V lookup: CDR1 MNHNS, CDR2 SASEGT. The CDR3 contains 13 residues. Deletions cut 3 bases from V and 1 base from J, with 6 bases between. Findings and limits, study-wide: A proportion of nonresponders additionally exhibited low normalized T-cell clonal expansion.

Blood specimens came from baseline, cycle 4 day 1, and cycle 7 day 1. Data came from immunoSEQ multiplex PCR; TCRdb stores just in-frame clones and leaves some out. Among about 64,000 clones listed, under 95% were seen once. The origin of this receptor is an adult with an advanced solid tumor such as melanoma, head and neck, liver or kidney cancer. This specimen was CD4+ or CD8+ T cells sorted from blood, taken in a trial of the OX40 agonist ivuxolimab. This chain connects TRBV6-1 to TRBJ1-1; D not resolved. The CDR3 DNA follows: TGTGCCAGCAGTGATAACACGAACACTGAAGCTTTCTTT. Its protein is CASSDNTNTEAFF.